This TCR beta chain was documented in a study of Ad26.COV2.S vaccination and SARS-CoV-2 variants. Clones were sequenced by immunoSEQ multiplex PCR, and TCRdb holds only the in-frame ones, with some missing. The table shows some 420,000 clones, with around 87% occurring only once. Trimming removed 4 bases at V and 6 bases at J, with 9 bases between. CDR3 size: 13 residues. Germline lookup yields CDR1 SNHLY and CDR2 FYNNEI. Treatment denoted: 19 received Ad26.COV2.S at low or high dose, single or two shots; roughly five received placebo; per-sample allocation not given. Vaccine and placebo recipients were sampled on day 63 after the first injection.

The sequencing used peripheral blood, collected in a trial of Ad26.COV2.S vaccine versus placebo. The chain has TRBV2 and TRBJ2-2; D not certain. The origin of this receptor is a person between 18 and 59 years old who received the Ad26.COV2.S COVID-19 vaccine or a placebo. DNA for the CDR3: TGTGCCAGCAGTGGTACTCCTCCCGGGGAGCTGTTTTTT. Residues: CASSGTPPGELFF.